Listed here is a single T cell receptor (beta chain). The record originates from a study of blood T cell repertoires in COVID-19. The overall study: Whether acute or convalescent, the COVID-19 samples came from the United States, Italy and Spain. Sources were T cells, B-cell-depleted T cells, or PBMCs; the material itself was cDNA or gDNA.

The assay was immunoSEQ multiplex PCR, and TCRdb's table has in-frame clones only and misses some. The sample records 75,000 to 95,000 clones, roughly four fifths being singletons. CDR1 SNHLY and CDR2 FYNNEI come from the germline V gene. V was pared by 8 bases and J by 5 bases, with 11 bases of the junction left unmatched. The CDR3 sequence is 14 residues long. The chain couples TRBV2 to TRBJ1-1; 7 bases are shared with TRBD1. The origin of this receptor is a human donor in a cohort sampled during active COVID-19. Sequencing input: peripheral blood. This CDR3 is CASEWLARGTEAFF. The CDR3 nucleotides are TGTGCCAGCGAGTGGTTAGCCAGGGGGACTGAAGCTTTCTTT. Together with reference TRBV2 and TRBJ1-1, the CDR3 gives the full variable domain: EPEVTQTPSHQVTQMGQEVILRCVPISNHLYFYWYRQILGQKVEFLVSFYNNEISEKSEIFDDQFSVERPDGSNFTLKIRSTKLEDSAMYFCASEWLARGTEAFFGQGTRLTVV.